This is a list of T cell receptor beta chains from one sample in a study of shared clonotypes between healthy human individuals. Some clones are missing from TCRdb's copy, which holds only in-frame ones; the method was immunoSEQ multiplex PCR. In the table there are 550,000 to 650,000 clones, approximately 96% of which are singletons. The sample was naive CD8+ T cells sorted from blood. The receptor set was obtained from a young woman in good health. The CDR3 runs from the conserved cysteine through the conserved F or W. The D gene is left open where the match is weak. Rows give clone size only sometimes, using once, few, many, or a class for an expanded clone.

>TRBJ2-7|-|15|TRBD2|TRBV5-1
TGCGCCAGCAGCGGTTCCCTAGCGGGAGGCGGCGAGCAGTACTTC
CASSGSLAGGGEQYF
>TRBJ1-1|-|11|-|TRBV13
TGTGCCAGCAGCGACGGGCCTGAAGCTTTCTTT
CASSDGPEAFF
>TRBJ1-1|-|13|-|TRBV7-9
TGTGCCAGCAGCTTTAGTGAAATTACTGAAGCTTTCTTT
CASSFSEITEAFF
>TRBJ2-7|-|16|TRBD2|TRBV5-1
TGCGCCAGCAGCGCCGGATCTTCGGGAGGGACCTACGAGCAGTACTTC
CASSAGSSGGTYEQYF
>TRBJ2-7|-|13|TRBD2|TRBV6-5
TGTGCCAGCACTAGCGGGAGGAGATACGAGCAGTACTTC
CASTSGRRYEQYF
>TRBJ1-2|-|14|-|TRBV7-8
TGTGCCAGCATGGCCTTCGGACGTAACTATGGCTACACCTTC
CASMAFGRNYGYTF
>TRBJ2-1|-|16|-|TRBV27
TGTGCCAGCAGTTGGGACTCCCTTAACTCCTACAATGAGCAGTTCTTC
CASSWDSLNSYNEQFF
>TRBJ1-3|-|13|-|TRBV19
TGTGCCAGTAGTGTTACACGGATAAACACCATATATTTT
CASSVTRINTIYF
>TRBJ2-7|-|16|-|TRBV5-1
TGCGCCAGCAGCTCCCTTAGTGGCGGCACGTCCTACGAGCAGTACTTC
CASSSLSGGTSYEQYF
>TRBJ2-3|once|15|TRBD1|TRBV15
TGTGCCACCAGCAGAGATCGACAGGGTAGGGATACGCAGTATTTT
CATSRDRQGRDTQYF
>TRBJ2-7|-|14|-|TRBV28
TGTGCCAGCAGCCACGGGCAGGGGTACTACGAGCAGTACTTC
CASSHGQGYYEQYF
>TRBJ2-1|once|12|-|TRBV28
TGTGCCAGCAGTCCCGGCGGCAATGAGCAGTTCTTC
CASSPGGNEQFF
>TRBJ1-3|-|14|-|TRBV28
TGTGCCAGCAGGCAGGCCGGCTCTGGAAACACCATATATTTT
CASRQAGSGNTIYF
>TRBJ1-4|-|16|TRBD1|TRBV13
TGTGCCAGCAGCGCTACGTCAGAGGGGGCGGTTGAAAAACTGTTTTTT
CASSATSEGAVEKLFF
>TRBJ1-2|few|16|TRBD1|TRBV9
TGTGCCAGCAGCGGCATTTCGGGACAGGGGACCTATGGCTACACCTTC
CASSGISGQGTYGYTF
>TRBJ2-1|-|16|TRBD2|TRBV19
TGTGCCAGTAGTATTCGGGCTAGCGGCCCTTACAATGAGCAGTTCTTC
CASSIRASGPYNEQFF
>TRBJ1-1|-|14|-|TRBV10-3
TGTGCCATCAGTACGGACAGCATGAACACTGAAGCTTTCTTT
CAISTDSMNTEAFF
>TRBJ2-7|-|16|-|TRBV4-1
TGCGCCAGCAGCCAAGAAAGTACGGGGAACTCCTACGAGCAGTACTTC
CASSQESTGNSYEQYF
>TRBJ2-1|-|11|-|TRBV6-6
TGTGCCAGCACCTTGGGGTATGAGCAGTTCTTC
CASTLGYEQFF
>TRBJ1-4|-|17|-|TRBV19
TGTGCCAGTAGTAGATGGGAACAGTTACCAACTAATGAAAAACTGTTTTTT
CASSRWEQLPTNEKLFF
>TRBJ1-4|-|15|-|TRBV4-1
TGCGCCAGCAGCCCTCCGGGACACCGAGGTGAAAAACTGTTTTTT
CASSPPGHRGEKLFF
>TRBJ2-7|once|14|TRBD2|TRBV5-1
TGCGCCAGCAGCTTGGATCCTAGCGGGTACGAGCAGTACTTC
CASSLDPSGYEQYF
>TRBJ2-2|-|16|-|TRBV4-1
TGCGCCAGCAGCCAAGGGCTAACCCACTCCCCCGGGGAGCTGTTTTTT
CASSQGLTHSPGELFF
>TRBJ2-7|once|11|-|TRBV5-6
TGTGCCAGCAGCATAACAGACGAGCAGTACTTC
CASSITDEQYF
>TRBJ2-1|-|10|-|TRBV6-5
TGTGCCAGCGGATACAATGAGCAGTTCTTC
CASGYNEQFF
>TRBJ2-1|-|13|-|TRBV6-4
TGTGCCAGCAGTGACTCGCCTGGGAATGAGCAGTTCTTC
CASSDSPGNEQFF
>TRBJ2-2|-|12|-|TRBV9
TGTGCCAGCAGCCCTCGGCCTGGGGAGCTGTTTTTT
CASSPRPGELFF
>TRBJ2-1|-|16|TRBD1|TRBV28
TGTGCCAGCAGTCCAACGACAGGGGTAACCTACAATGAGCAGTTCTTC
CASSPTTGVTYNEQFF
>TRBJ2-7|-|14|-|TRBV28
TGTGCCAGCAGTTTTAACCCGAGCTCCTACGAGCAGTACTTC
CASSFNPSSYEQYF
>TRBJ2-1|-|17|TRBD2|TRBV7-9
TGTGCCACCAGGGGGGACGTGACTAGCGGGAGGGCCAGTGAGCAGTTCTTC
CATRGDVTSGRASEQFF
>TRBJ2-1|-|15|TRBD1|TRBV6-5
TGTGCCAGCAGCTCCGGGACAGGGGGCTACAATGAGCAGTTCTTC
CASSSGTGGYNEQFF
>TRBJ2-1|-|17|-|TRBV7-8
TGTGCCAGCAGCTCGTATCCTGGTGGGAGCTCCTACAATGAGCAGTTCTTC
CASSSYPGGSSYNEQFF
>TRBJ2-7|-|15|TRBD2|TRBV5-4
TGTGCCAGCAGCTCCGGACTAGCGGGAGGGTACGAGCAGTACTTC
CASSSGLAGGYEQYF
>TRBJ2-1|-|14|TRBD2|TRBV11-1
TGTGCCAGCAGCTTCCCCGGGAGGGCGTTTGAGCAGTTCTTC
CASSFPGRAFEQFF
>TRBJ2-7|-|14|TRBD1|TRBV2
TGTGCCAGCAGTCCGGGACAGGGCTCCTACGAGCAGTACTTC
CASSPGQGSYEQYF
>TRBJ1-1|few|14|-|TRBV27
TGTGCCAGCAGCCTTGGACCGTTGAACACTGAAGCTTTCTTT
CASSLGPLNTEAFF
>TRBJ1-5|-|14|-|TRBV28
TGTGCCAGCAGGACAGGTTATAGCAATCAGCCCCAGCATTTT
CASRTGYSNQPQHF
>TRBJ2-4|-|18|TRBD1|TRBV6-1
TGTGCCAGCAGTGAATTGGGACAGGGGATGTTATCGGGGAACATTCAGTACTTC
CASSELGQGMLSGNIQYF
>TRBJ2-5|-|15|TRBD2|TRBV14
TGTGCCAGCTCCCCAGCGGGAATCCCAGAGGAGACCCAGTACTTC
CASSPAGIPEETQYF
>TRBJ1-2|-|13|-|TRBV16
TGTGCCAGCAGCCAGGGGGAAGGGGATGGCTACACCTTC
CASSQGEGDGYTF
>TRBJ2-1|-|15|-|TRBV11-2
TGTGCCAGCAGCCCCATCACGGGACCCTACAATGAGCAGTTCTTC
CASSPITGPYNEQFF
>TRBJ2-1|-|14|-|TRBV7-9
TGTGCCAGCAGCTCGATGGCCTTCCACAATGAGCAGTTCTTC
CASSSMAFHNEQFF
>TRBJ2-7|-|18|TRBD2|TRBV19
TGTGCCAGTAGTAATGGACTAGCGGGAGGGCCCGCCGTCCCCGAGCAGTACTTC
CASSNGLAGGPAVPEQYF
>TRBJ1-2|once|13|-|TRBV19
TGTGCCAGTAGTATACAGAGCAACTATGGCTACACCTTC
CASSIQSNYGYTF
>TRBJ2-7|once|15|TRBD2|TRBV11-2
TGTGCCAGCAGCGGAGCGGGAGCGGAGTACTACGAGCAGTACTTC
CASSGAGAEYYEQYF